The clone carrying this T cell receptor (beta chain) was picked up one time. What it recognizes is unknown. This entry belongs to a study of cytomegalovirus exposure and HLA in healthy donors. The study's findings and limits: For presence/absence analyses, sequencing depth was assumed to be roughly uniform across donors. The study recorded around 160 TCR beta chains that were cytomegalovirus-associated. The HLA-A and HLA-B alleles of most subjects were reportedly predicted accurately from TCR beta sequences.

Primers for the PCR totalled 60 Vbeta and 13 Jbeta. The table came from immunoSEQ multiplex PCR; TCRdb's copy has only in-frame clones and leaves some out. The sample shows around 220,000 clones, 70% to 80% of them seen only once. The donors, nominally healthy at sampling, likely had unrecorded immune exposures. This CDR3 spans 13 amino acids. V was clipped by 0 bases and J by 5 bases, with 6 bases between them. The germline V gene encodes CDR1 SGHRS and CDR2 YFSETQ. Specimen: PBMCs. This receptor was obtained from a girl aged 2-10 years in good health and CMV-seronegative. The chain is built from TRBV5-1 and TRBJ2-1; D gene unclear. CDR3 sequence reads: CASSLGDNNEQFF. CDR3 coding DNA: TGCGCCAGCAGCTTGGGAGACAACAATGAGCAGTTCTTC.